This T cell receptor beta chain was sequenced during a study of beta chain features in type 1 diabetes. Turning to the study itself: Patients looked much like healthy donors when it came to age, gender and cell yields.

Sequenced material consisted of expressed TCRB transcripts (all of the isolated RNA was reverse transcribed). There were 3.5 million to 4.5 million reads on average in the naive, central memory and regulatory T cell samples. Assay used: immunoSEQ multiplex PCR; TCRdb lists only in-frame clones, some missing. The sample carries roughly 140,000 clones, about a tenth recorded once. About this clone itself: What it binds is unknown.

Overall study results and limits: Type 1 diabetes patients showed fewer insertions and more deletions at VDJ junctions. Within each of all four CD4+ subsets, Type 1 diabetes patients had TCRB CDR3s that were moderately but significantly shorter.

What was sequenced was central memory CD4+ T cells from blood. This clonotype originated in a man aged 25 to 40 with type 1 diabetes.

In nucleotides, the CDR3 is TGTGCCTGGAGTTTACTAGATACGCAGTATTTT. This codes for CAWSLLDTQYF. The chain uses TRBV30 and TRBJ2-3; D call uncertain. Germline loops: CDR1 GTSNPN, CDR2 SVGIG (reference sequence). The CDR3 is 11 amino acids. V lost 2 bases, J lost 5 bases, and 5 bases lay in between.